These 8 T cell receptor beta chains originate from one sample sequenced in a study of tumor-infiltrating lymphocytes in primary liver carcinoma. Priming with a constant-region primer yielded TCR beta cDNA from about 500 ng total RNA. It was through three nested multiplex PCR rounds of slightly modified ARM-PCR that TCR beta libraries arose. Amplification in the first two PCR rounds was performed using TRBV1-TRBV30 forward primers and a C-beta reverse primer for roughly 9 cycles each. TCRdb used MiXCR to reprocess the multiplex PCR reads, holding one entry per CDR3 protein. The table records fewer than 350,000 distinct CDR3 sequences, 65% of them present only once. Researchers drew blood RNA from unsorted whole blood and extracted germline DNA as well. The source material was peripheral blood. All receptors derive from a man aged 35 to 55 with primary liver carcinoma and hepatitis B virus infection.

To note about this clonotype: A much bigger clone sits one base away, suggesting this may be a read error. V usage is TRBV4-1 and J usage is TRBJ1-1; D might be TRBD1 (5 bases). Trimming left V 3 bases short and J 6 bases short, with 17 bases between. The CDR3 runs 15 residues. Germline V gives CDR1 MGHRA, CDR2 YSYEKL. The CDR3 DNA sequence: TGCGCCAGCAGCCAGCACCATGGGGGTAACGCTGAAGCTTTCTTT. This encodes CASSQHHGGNAEAFF.

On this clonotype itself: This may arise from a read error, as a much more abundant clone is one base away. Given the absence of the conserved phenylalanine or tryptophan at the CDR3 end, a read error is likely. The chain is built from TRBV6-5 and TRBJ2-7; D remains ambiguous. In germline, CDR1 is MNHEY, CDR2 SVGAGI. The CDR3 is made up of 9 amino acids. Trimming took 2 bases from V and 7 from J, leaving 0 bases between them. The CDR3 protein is CASSYEQYS. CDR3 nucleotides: TGTGCCAGCAGTTACGAGCAGTACTCC.

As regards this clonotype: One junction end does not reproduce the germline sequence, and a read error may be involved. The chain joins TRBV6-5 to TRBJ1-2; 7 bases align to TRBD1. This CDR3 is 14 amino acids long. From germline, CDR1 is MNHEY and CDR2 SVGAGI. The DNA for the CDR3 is TGTGCCAGCAGGGCCGGGACAGCAAACTATGACTACACCTTC. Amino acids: CASRAGTANYDYTF.

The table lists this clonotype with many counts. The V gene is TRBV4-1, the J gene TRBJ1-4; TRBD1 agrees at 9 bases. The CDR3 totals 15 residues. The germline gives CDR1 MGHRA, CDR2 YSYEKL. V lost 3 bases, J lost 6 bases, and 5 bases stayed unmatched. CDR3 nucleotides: TGCGCCAGCAGCCACACGACAGGGGGGGATGAAAAACTGTTTTTT. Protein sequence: CASSHTTGGDEKLFF.

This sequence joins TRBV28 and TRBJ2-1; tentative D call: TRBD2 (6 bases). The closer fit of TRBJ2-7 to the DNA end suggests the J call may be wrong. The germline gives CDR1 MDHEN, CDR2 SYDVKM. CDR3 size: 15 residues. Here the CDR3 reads CASSSAVLARNEQYF. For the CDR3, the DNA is TGTGCCAGCAGTTCCGCTGTGCTAGCGAGGAATGAGCAGTACTTC.

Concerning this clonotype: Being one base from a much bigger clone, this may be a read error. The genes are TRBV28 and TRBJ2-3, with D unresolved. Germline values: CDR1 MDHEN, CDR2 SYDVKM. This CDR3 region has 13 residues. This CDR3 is CASRNPGTDRQYF. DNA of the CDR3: TGTGCCAGCAGAAACCCAGGAACAGATAGGCAGTATTTT.

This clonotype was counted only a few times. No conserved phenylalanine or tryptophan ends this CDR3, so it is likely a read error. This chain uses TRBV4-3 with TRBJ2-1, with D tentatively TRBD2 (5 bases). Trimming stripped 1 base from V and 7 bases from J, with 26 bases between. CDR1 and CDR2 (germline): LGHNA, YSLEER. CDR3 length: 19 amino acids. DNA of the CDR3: TGCGCCAGCAGCCAAGCTGGTAGTAGCGATCTGATTTTTGGGAATGAGCAGTTCTCC. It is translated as CASSQAGSSDLIFGNEQFS.

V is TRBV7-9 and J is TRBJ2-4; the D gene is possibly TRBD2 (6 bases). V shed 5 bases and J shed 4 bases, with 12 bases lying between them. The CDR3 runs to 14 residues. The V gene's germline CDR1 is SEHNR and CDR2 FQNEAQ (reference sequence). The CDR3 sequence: CASSSTGTKNIQYF. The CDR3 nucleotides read TGTGCCAGCAGCAGTACCGGGACTAAAAACATTCAGTACTTC.